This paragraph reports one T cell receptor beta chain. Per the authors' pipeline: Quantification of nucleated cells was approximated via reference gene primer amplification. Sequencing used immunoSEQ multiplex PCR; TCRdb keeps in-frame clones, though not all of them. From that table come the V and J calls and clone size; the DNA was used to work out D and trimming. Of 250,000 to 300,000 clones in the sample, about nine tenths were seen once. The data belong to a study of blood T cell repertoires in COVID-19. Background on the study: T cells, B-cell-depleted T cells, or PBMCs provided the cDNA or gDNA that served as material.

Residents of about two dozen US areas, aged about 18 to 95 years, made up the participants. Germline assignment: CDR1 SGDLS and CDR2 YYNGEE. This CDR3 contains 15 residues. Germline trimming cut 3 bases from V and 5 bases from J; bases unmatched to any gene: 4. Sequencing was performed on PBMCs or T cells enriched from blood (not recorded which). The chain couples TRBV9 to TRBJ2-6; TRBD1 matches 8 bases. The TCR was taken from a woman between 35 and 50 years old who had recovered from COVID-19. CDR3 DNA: TGTGCCAGCAGCGAGGGGACAGGCAGGGCCAACGTCCTGACTTTC. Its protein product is CASSEGTGRANVLTF.